The rows below give T cell receptor beta chains drawn from one sample of a study of beta chain features in type 1 diabetes. TCRdb's table, derived via immunoSEQ multiplex PCR, lists solely in-frame clones and lacks some. The sample shows hundreds of thousands of clones, 15% to 19% of them seen only once. Sequencing input: naive CD4+ T cells from blood. The receptors here all came from a man aged 18 to 30 in good health. CDR3s include the opening cysteine and the closing phenylalanine or tryptophan. Each record gives: clone size, V gene, D gene, J gene, CDR3 DNA, CDR3 protein. D genes are given only for firm matches. Only some rows state a clone size, as once, few, many or a class for expanded clones.

-,TRBV29-1,-,TRBJ1-5,TGCAGCGTTGGAGCGGGCAATCAGCCCCAGCATTTT,CSVGAGNQPQHF
few,TRBV11-2,-,TRBJ1-3,TGTGCCAGCAGCTTCCTGGTCTCTGGAAACACCATATATTTT,CASSFLVSGNTIYF
few,TRBV19,-,TRBJ1-6,TGTGCCAGTACCCGAGGCTCCTATAATTCACCCCTCCACTTT,CASTRGSYNSPLHF
-,TRBV7-6,-,TRBJ2-5,TGTGCCAGCAGACAACCATCAAAACGGGGAGAGACCCAGTACTTC,CASRQPSKRGETQYF
few,TRBV29-1,-,TRBJ2-7,TGCAGCGTTGAAGAGTTGCAGGGGCGGTACGAGCAGTACTTC,CSVEELQGRYEQYF
few,TRBV7-2,TRBD1,TRBJ2-1,TGTGCCAGCAGCTTTGGACAGGGGGATGGCAATGAGCAGTTCTTC,CASSFGQGDGNEQFF
-,TRBV9,-,TRBJ2-2,TGTGCCAGCAGCGTAGCCCAGCTCCTCGGCGGGGAGCTGTTTTTT,CASSVAQLLGGELFF
-,TRBV28,-,TRBJ2-2,TGTGCCAGCAGCCCAGCAACGGGGGGCCCAACCGGGGAGCTGTTTTTT,CASSPATGGPTGELFF
-,TRBV28,-,TRBJ2-1,TGTGCCAGCAGCCTCTCTGCCGGGACAATCACAAAGACTGAGCAGTTCTTC,CASSLSAGTITKTEQFF
-,TRBV27,TRBD2,TRBJ2-1,TGTGCCAGCAGTTTATCTTGGACTAGCGGGAGGAATGAGCAGTTCTTC,CASSLSWTSGRNEQFF
few,TRBV5-5,-,TRBJ2-7,TGTGCCAGCAGCAGCCCAGGGCTAGCAAAGGACGAGCAGTACTTC,CASSSPGLAKDEQYF
few,TRBV29-1,-,TRBJ2-3,TGCAGCGGGGCCTTGGCGACTGGCACAGATACGCAGTATTTT,CSGALATGTDTQYF
few,TRBV25-1,-,TRBJ2-1,TGTGCCAGCAGCAACCTTGCTCCCCGCTCCTACAATGAGCAGTTCTTC,CASSNLAPRSYNEQFF
-,TRBV2,-,TRBJ1-5,TGTGCCAGCAGTGCAGGGTCCCAGCCCCAGCATTTT,CASSAGSQPQHF
-,TRBV18,-,TRBJ1-1,TGTGCCAGCTCACCACAGTCCGGGGTAGAGGGAGCTTTCTTT,CASSPQSGVEGAFF
-,TRBV9,-,TRBJ2-3,TGTGCCAGCAGCGTATCGCAGGGTGGCACAGATACGCAGTATTTT,CASSVSQGGTDTQYF
few,TRBV7-2,-,TRBJ2-7,TGTGCCAGCAGCTTGAGTAACGAGCAGTACTTC,CASSLSNEQYF
-,TRBV28,-,TRBJ1-5,TGTGCCAGCAGTTTCCAAGGCAGGTATAGCAATCAGCCCCAGCATTTT,CASSFQGRYSNQPQHF
-,TRBV6-6,-,TRBJ1-5,TGTGCCAGCAGTTATGACCGGCATCAGCCCCAGCATTTT,CASSYDRHQPQHF
-,TRBV6-6,-,TRBJ1-5,TGTGCCAGCAGTTACTGGCGGGGGGTTATAAATCAGCCCCAGCATTTT,CASSYWRGVINQPQHF
few,TRBV6-6,-,TRBJ1-3,TGTGCCAGCAGACCCACTAGGTACTCTGGAAACACCATATATTTT,CASRPTRYSGNTIYF
few,TRBV7-7,-,TRBJ2-2,TGTGCTAGCAGTTTGAACACCGGGGAGCTGTTTTTT,CASSLNTGELFF
few,TRBV5-6,-,TRBJ2-2,TGTGCCAGCAGCTTTCCGCTTACAAGGGTGGCCACCGGGGAGCTGTTTTTT,CASSFPLTRVATGELFF
few,TRBV7-3,-,TRBJ2-1,TGTGCCAGCAGCCCCTCCCTGTCGGACAATGAGCAGTTCTTC,CASSPSLSDNEQFF
few,TRBV7-9,-,TRBJ1-5,TGTGCCAGCAGCTTAGCCGGTGACAAGCCCCAGCATTTT,CASSLAGDKPQHF
few,TRBV11-2,-,TRBJ1-5,TGTGCCAGCAGCTTTGGGGGCGGACATCAGCCCCAGCATTTT,CASSFGGGHQPQHF
-,TRBV4-2,-,TRBJ1-4,TGTGCCAGCAGCCACAGCCGGGACGCGGGAAATGAAAAACTGTTTTTT,CASSHSRDAGNEKLFF
-,TRBV11-3,TRBD2,TRBJ2-5,TGTGCCAGCAGCTTGCGGGGGGTTCAAGAGACCCAGTACTTC,CASSLRGVQETQYF
-,TRBV5-4,-,TRBJ2-7,TGTGCCAGCAGCTTTGGCATCTACTACGAGCAGTACTTC,CASSFGIYYEQYF
few,TRBV7-2,-,TRBJ2-7,TGTGCCAGCAGCTTACTCGGGACCCAGAGTTACGAGCAGTACTTC,CASSLLGTQSYEQYF
-,TRBV2,-,TRBJ2-3,TGTGCCAGCAGTGATGTCCCAGATACGCAGTATTTT,CASSDVPDTQYF
-,TRBV28,-,TRBJ2-2,TGTGCCAGCAGTGGCCACGTAGGAAACACCGGGGAGCTGTTTTTT,CASSGHVGNTGELFF
-,TRBV11-3,-,TRBJ2-5,TGTGCCAGCAGCACACGGGACGGCCAAGAGACCCAGTACTTC,CASSTRDGQETQYF
-,TRBV10-3,-,TRBJ2-7,TGTGCCATCAGTGCCGGGGAGCGGGTGACCTCCGAGCAGTACTTC,CAISAGERVTSEQYF
few,TRBV9,-,TRBJ2-3,TGTGCCAGCACGGGCAGGTCCCACACAGATACGCAGTATTTT,CASTGRSHTDTQYF
-,TRBV28,-,TRBJ1-2,TGTGCCAGCAGTCCCCCGGACACGAGGGCAACATATGGCTACACCTTC,CASSPPDTRATYGYTF
-,TRBV9,-,TRBJ1-4,TGTGCCAGCAGCGTACGGACGGCACCTAATGAAAAACTGTTTTTT,CASSVRTAPNEKLFF
few,TRBV15,-,TRBJ1-2,TGTGCCACCAGCAGTGGTTACAGTGATGGCTACACCTTC,CATSSGYSDGYTF
-,TRBV6-5,-,TRBJ2-7,TGTGCCAGCAGGAGGGGGGGATCCTACGAGCAGTACTTC,CASRRGGSYEQYF
-,TRBV18,-,TRBJ1-1,TGTGCCAGCTCAGAGGGCTTGGTCACTGAAGCTTTCTTT,CASSEGLVTEAFF
-,TRBV28,TRBD1,TRBJ2-7,TGTGCCAGCAGTCGGGACAGGGGATCCTACGAGCAGTACTTC,CASSRDRGSYEQYF
-,TRBV4-1,TRBD1,TRBJ1-3,TGCGCCAGCAGCCAGCCGGGACAGAGAAACACCATATATTTT,CASSQPGQRNTIYF
-,TRBV30,-,TRBJ2-6,TGTGCCTGGAGTGTAGGGCTAGCTGGGGCCAACGTCCTGACTTTC,CAWSVGLAGANVLTF
few,TRBV5-1,-,TRBJ1-6,TGCGCCAGCAGCTTGACGGTATGGGGTTCTAATTCACCCCTCCACTTT,CASSLTVWGSNSPLHF
-,TRBV7-8,-,TRBJ1-5,TGTGCCAGCAGCTTGGGCAGGGAGTGGCCCCAGCATTTT,CASSLGREWPQHF
few,TRBV7-9,-,TRBJ2-7,TGTGCCAGCAGGTCACAGGGCTACGAGCAGTACTTC,CASRSQGYEQYF
-,TRBV25-1,-,TRBJ2-1,TGTGCCAGCAGTGATGCTCGGGGTGACCCTGGGGAGTTCTTC,CASSDARGDPGEFF
-,TRBV14,TRBD1,TRBJ2-2,TGTGCCAGCAGCCATACAGGGGAAAATTCGAACACCGGGGAGCTGTTTTTT,CASSHTGENSNTGELFF
few,TRBV5-4,TRBD1,TRBJ2-7,TGTGCCAGCAGCCGACAGGGGTGGCAGGGGCCCTACGAGCAGTACTTC,CASSRQGWQGPYEQYF
-,TRBV9,-,TRBJ1-3,TGTGCCAGCAGCGTAGGTCCCCGACAGGTGAGCTCTGGAAACACCATATATTTT,CASSVGPRQVSSGNTIYF
-,TRBV6-5,TRBD2,TRBJ2-2,TGTGCCAGCAGACGACTAGCCGCCGGGGAGCTGTTTTTT,CASRRLAAGELFF
few,TRBV6-6,-,TRBJ2-7,TGTGCCAGCAGGGACGGACCCTACGAGCAGTACTTC,CASRDGPYEQYF
-,TRBV28,-,TRBJ1-1,TGTGCCAGCAACCTGGGGTGGACTGAAGCTTTCTTT,CASNLGWTEAFF
-,TRBV9,TRBD1,TRBJ2-1,TGTGCCAGCAGCGCCTACCGGGACAGTACGGGAAATGAGCAGTTCTTC,CASSAYRDSTGNEQFF
-,TRBV9,-,TRBJ1-1,TGTGCCAGCAGCGTAGAGGGTGCCCGCACTGAAGCTTTCTTT,CASSVEGARTEAFF
-,TRBV4-2,-,TRBJ1-1,TGTGCCAGCAGCCGACGTCAGGGTGGGGACACTGAAGCTTTCTTT,CASSRRQGGDTEAFF
-,TRBV5-1,TRBD1,TRBJ1-1,TGCGCCAGCACCGAGGAAGGGGGCGGATCGGCTTTCTTT,CASTEEGGGSAFF
few,TRBV7-3,TRBD1,TRBJ1-1,TGTGCCAGCAGCCCTCCTGACAGGCCAGGGGGGGCTTTCTTT,CASSPPDRPGGAFF
-,TRBV6-4,-,TRBJ2-3,TGTGCCAGCAGTGATGGGAGGCGAGATACGCAGTATTTT,CASSDGRRDTQYF